This TCR beta chain was captured by sequencing in a study of shared clonotypes between healthy human individuals. About the research overall: Per donor, three plates held CD4 naive cells, three held CD4 memory, two held CD8 naive and one held CD8 memory.

Only CD45RO-negative cells positively selected for CCR7 counted as naive CD8 cells, so terminally differentiated effector memory CD45RA+ cells were excluded. Overall study findings and caveats: Non-shared clonotypes had lower generation probabilities than clonotypes shared by all four sorted-subset donors. Genetic and exposure-history diversity was limited by the small donor number.

Unmatched junction bases numbered 10, after V lost 5 bases and J lost 6 bases. The CDR3 has 15 amino acids. CDR1 is SGHTA and CDR2 is FQGNSA in the germline V gene. Data came from immunoSEQ multiplex PCR; TCRdb stores just in-frame clones and leaves some out. The sample holds roughly 550,000 clones, roughly 95% seen once. This clone was counted between two and nine times. Its target is unknown. The source material was naive CD8+ T cells sorted from blood. V is TRBV7-2 and J is TRBJ1-5; 7 bases fit TRBD1. This TCR derives from a woman aged 25-40 years in good health. The CDR3 spells CASSISDRAVQPQHF. The DNA of the CDR3 is TGTGCCAGCAGCATATCAGACAGGGCAGTTCAGCCCCAGCATTTT.